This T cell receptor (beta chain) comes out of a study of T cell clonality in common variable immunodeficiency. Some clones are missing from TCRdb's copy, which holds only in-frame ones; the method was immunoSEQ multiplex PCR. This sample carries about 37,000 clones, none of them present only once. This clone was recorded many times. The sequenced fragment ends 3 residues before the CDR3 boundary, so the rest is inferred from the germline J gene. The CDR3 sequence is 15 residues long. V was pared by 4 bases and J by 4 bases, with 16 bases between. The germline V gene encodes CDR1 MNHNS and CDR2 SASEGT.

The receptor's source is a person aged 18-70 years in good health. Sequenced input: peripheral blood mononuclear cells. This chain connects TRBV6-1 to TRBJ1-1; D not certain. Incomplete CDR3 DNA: TGTGCCAGCAGTGCTGACCAGGAGGGTAGCACTGAA. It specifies CASSADQEGSTE. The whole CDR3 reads CASSADQEGSTEAFF.